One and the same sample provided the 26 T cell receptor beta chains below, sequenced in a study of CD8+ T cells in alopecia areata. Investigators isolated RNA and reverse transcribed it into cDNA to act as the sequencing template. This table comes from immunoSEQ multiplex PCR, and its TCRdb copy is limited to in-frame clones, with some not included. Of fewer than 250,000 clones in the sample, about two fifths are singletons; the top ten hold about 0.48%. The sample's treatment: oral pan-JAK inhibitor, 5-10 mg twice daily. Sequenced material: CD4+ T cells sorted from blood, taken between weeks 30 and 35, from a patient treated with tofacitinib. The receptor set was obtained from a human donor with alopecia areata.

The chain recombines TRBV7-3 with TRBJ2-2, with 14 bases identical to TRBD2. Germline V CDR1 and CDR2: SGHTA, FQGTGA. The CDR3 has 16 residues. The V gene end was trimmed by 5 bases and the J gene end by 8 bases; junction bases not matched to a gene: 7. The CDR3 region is CASSPGLAGVTGELFF. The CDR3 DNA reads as TGTGCCAGCAGCCCGGGACTAGCGGGAGTAACAGGGGAGCTGTTTTTT.

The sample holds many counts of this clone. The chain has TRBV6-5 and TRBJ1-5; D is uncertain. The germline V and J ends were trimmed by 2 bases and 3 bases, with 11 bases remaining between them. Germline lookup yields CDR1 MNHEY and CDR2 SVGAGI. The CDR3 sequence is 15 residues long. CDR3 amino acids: CASSYGRGNNQPQHF. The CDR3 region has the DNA TGTGCCAGCAGTTACGGCCGCGGGAACAATCAGCCCCAGCATTTT.

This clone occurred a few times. The chain's CDR3 is CASSFGQGFSNSPLHF. CDR3 in DNA: TGTGCCAGCAGCTTCGGGCAGGGGTTTTCTAATTCACCCCTCCACTTT. The chain links TRBV7-9 to TRBJ1-6; weak D call: TRBD1 (6 bases). Germline CDR1 reads SEHNR; CDR2 reads FQNEAQ (reference sequence). V shed 3 bases and J shed 6 bases, with 15 bases lying between them. This CDR3 spans 16 amino acids.

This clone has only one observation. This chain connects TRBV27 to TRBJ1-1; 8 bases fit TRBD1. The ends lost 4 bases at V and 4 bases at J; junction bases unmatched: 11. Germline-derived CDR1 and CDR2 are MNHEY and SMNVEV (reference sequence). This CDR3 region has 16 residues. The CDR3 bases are TGTGCCAGCAGTTCTAGCCGGGACAGGACCTTCACTGAAGCTTTCTTT. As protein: CASSSSRDRTFTEAFF.

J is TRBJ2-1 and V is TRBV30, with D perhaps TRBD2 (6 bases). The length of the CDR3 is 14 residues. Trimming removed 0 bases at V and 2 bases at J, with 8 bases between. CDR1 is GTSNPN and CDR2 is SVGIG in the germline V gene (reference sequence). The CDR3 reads CAWSVPSAYNEQFF. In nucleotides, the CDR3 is TGTGCCTGGAGTGTACCTAGCGCCTACAATGAGCAGTTCTTC.

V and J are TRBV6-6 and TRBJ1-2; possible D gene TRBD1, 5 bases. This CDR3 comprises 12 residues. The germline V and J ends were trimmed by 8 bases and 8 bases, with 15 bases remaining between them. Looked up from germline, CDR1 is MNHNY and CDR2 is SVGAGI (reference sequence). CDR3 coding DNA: TGTGCCAGCCTCAGGGTGGCCTCAGGCTACACCTTC. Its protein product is CASLRVASGYTF.

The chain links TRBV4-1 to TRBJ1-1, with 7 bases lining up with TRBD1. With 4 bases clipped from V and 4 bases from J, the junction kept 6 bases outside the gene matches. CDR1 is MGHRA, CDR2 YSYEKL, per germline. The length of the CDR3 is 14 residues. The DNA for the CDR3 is TGCGCCAGCAGCCGAGTTACAGGGGTCACTGAAGCTTTCTTT. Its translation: CASSRVTGVTEAFF.

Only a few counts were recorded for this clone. In DNA form, the CDR3 reads TGTGCCAGCAGCAGCGAGCAGATTTCTAATGAAAAACTGTTTTTT. Its translation is CASSSEQISNEKLFF. This chain uses TRBV5-6 with TRBJ1-4; no clear D. CDR1 and CDR2 (germline): SGHDT, YYEEEE. The CDR3 consists of 15 residues. The ends were cut back, 4 bases at V and 3 bases at J, with 13 bases in the middle.

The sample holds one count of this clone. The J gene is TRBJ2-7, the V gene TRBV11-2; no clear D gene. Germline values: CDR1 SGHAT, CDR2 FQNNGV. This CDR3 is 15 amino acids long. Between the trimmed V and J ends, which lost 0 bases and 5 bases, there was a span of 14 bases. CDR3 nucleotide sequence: TGTGCCAGCAGCTTAGAGGGGAATGTTGGGAACGAGCAGTACTTC. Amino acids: CASSLEGNVGNEQYF.

Written as DNA, the CDR3 is TGTGCCAGCAGTGATAGTTACAGGGGGCAATATGGCTACACCTTC. Amino acid sequence: CASSDSYRGQYGYTF. The chain couples TRBV25-1 to TRBJ1-2; TRBD1 agrees at 9 bases. This CDR3 is built from 15 residues. The trim removed 3 bases at V and 5 bases at J, leaving 7 bases unmatched. Per germline, CDR1 MGHDK and CDR2 SYGVNS.

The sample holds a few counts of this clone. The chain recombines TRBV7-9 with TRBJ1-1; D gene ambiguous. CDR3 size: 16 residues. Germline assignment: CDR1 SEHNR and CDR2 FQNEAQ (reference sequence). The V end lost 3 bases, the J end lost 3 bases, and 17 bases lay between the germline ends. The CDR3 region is CASSFFSGYGDTEAFF. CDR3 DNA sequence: TGTGCCAGCAGCTTTTTTTCTGGGTACGGGGACACTGAAGCTTTCTTT. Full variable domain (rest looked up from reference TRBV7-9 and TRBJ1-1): DTGVSQNPRHKITKRGQNVTFRCDPISEHNRLYWYRQTLGQGPEFLTYFQNEAQLEKSRLLSDRFSAERPKGSFSTLEIQRTEQGDSAMYLCASSFFSGYGDTEAFFGQGTRLTVV.

CDR3 amino acids: CASRVVADDNEQFF. As DNA, the CDR3 is TGCGCCAGCAGAGTAGTAGCGGACGACAATGAGCAGTTCTTC. The genes are TRBV5-1 and TRBJ2-1; D may be TRBD2 (6 bases). The CDR3 is made up of 14 amino acids. V was clipped by 5 bases and J by 5 bases, with 14 bases between them. Germline loops: CDR1 SGHRS, CDR2 YFSETQ. The full variable domain, rest sourced from reference TRBV5-1 and TRBJ2-1, is KAGVTQTPRYLIKTRGQQVTLSCSPISGHRSVSWYQQTPGQGLQFLFEYFSETQRNKGNFPGRFSGRQFSNSRSEMNVSTLELGDSALYLCASRVVADDNEQFFGPGTRLTVL.

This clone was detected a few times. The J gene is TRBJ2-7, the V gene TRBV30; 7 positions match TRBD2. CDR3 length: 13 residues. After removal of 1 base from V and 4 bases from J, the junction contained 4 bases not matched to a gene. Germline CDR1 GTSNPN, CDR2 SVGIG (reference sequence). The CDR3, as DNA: TGTGCCTGGAGTGGAGGAGCGGGGTACGAGCAGTACTTC. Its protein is CAWSGGAGYEQYF.

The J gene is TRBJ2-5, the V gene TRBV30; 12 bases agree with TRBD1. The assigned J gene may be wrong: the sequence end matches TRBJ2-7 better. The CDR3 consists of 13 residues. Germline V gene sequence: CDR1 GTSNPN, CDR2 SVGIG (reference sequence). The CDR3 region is CASRDRGPYEQYF. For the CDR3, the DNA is TGTGCCAGCAGGGACAGGGGGCCCTACGAGCAGTACTTC.

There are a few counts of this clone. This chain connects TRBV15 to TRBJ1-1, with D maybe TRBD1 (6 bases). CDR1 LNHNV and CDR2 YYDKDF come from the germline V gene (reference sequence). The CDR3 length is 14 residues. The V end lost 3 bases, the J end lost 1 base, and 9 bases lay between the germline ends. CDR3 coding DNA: TGTGCCACCAGCAGGGACAGCGCGAACACTGAAGCTTTCTTT. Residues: CATSRDSANTEAFF.

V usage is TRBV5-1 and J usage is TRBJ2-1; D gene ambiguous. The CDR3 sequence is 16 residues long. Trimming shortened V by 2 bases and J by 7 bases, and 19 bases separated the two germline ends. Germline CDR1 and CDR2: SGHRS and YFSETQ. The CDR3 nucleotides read TGCGCCAGCAGCTTCCTCCCGGGCCCCGAAGTTAATGAGCAGTTCTTC. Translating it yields CASSFLPGPEVNEQFF.

CDR3 region: CAWSIGTSGSYEQYF. In DNA form, the CDR3 reads TGTGCCTGGAGCATCGGGACTAGCGGGAGCTACGAGCAGTACTTC. The rearrangement links TRBV30 to TRBJ2-7, with 14 bases matching TRBD2. After removal of 3 bases from V and 3 bases from J, the junction contained 4 bases not matched to a gene. The germline V gene has CDR1 GTSNPN and CDR2 SVGIG (reference sequence). This CDR3 is built from 15 residues.

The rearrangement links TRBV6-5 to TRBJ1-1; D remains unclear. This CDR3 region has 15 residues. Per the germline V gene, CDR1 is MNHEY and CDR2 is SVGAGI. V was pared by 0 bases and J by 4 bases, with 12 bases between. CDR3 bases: TGTGCCAGCAGTTACTCGGCCAGTTGGCTCACTGAAGCTTTCTTT. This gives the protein CASSYSASWLTEAFF.

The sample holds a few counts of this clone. The CDR3 nucleotides read TGTGCCAGCAGCCCCAAGTGGTCGGGGAACACTGAAGCTTTCTTT. Translated, it gives CASSPKWSGNTEAFF. V and J are TRBV11-2 and TRBJ1-1; no reliable D call. V was clipped by 5 bases and J by 1 base, with 14 bases between them. This CDR3 contains 15 residues. Germline V gene sequence: CDR1 SGHAT, CDR2 FQNNGV.

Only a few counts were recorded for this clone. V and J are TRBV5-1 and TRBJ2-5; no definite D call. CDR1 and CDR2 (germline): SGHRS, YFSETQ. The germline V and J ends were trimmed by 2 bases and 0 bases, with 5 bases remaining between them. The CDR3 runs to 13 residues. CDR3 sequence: CASSLGYQETQYF. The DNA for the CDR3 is TGCGCCAGCAGCTTAGGGTACCAAGAGACCCAGTACTTC.

The CDR3 DNA follows: TGTGCCAGCAAGACACAGACGAACACTGAAGCTTTCTTT. Amino acids: CASKTQTNTEAFF. V is TRBV2 and J is TRBJ1-1; the D is unclear. CDR1 and CDR2 from the germline V gene are SNHLY and FYNNEI. V was clipped by 7 bases and J by 1 base, with 10 bases between them. CDR3 size: 13 residues.

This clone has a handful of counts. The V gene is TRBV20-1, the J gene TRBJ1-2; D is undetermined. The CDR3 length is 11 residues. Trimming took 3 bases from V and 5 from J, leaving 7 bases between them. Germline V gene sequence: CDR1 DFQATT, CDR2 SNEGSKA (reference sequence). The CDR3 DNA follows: TGCAGTGCTAGTAATCGGTATGGCTACACCTTC. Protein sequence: CSASNRYGYTF.

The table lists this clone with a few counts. CDR3 nucleotides: TGTGCCATCAGTGTTCGAGACAGGGTGGAAGATACGCAGTATTTT. Its translation is CAISVRDRVEDTQYF. This chain links TRBV10-3 with TRBJ2-3, with 7 bases lining up with TRBD1. Germline trimming cut 4 bases from V and 5 bases from J; bases unmatched to any gene: 9. Germline-derived CDR1 and CDR2 are ENHRY and SYGVKD. This CDR3 comprises 15 residues.

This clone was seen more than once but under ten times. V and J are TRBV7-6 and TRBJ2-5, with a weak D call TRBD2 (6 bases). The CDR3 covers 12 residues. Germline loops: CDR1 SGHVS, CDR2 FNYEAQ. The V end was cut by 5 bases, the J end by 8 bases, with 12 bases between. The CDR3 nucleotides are TGTGCCAGCAGCCCCGGGGGTGATACCCAGTACTTC. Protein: CASSPGGDTQYF.

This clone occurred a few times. For the CDR3, the DNA is TGTGCCAGCAGCTCCATAACTAGCGGGACGTCAGATACGCAGTATTTT. Its protein is CASSSITSGTSDTQYF. The chain employs TRBV7-3 and TRBJ2-3; the match to TRBD2 covers 10 bases. J lost 4 bases, V lost 4 bases, and 8 bases had no gene match. The CDR3 is 16 amino acids. Per the germline V gene, CDR1 is SGHTA and CDR2 is FQGTGA.

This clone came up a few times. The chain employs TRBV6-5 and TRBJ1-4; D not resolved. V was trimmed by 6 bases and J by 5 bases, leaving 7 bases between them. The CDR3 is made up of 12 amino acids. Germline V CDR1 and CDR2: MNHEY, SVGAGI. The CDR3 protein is CASSQRNEKLFF. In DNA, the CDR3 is TGTGCCAGCAGCCAGAGGAATGAAAAACTGTTTTTT.